Following are 27 T cell receptor beta chains from one sample sequenced in a study of T cell repertoires in cytomegalovirus infection. Their antigen targets remain unknown. In TCRdb, the reads were re-called with MiXCR into one record per CDR3 protein. The sample shows some 560,000 distinct CDR3 sequences, 40% of them seen only once. The sample in question was cultured PBMCs, obtained from culture after CMV antigen stimulation. Receptor source: a human donor in good health (CMV status not recorded). Some clones in this sample may be carry-over from other donors' samples.

The V call is TRBV7-8, the J call TRBJ2-2; 8 nucleotides match TRBD2. This CDR3 contains 18 residues. CDR1 and CDR2 from the germline V gene are SGHVS and FQNEAQ. The trim removed 2 bases at V and 6 bases at J, leaving 14 bases unmatched. The CDR3 DNA reads TGTGCCAGCAGCTTAACGGAGGTAGCGGGACATAGTCCCGGGGAGCTGTTTTTT. Its translation: CASSLTEVAGHSPGELFF.

This clonotype came up once. The CDR3 spells CASLSGGGGNTIYF. The CDR3 DNA reads as TGTGCCAGCCTCTCGGGGGGAGGTGGAAACACCATATATTTT. The rearrangement uses TRBV12-3 or TRBV12-4 and TRBJ1-3, with a tentative D call TRBD1 (5 bases). The CDR3 spans 14 residues. V lost 8 bases, J lost 3 bases, and 14 bases lay in between.

The chain has TRBV19 and TRBJ1-2, with D uncertain. CDR1 LNHDA and CDR2 SQIVND come from the germline V gene (reference sequence). The CDR3 runs 15 residues. Trimming cost V 4 bases and J 2 bases, with 14 bases left between them. The CDR3 loop is CASSRGRDFNYGYTF. As DNA, the CDR3 is TGTGCCAGTAGTAGGGGTAGGGATTTCAACTATGGCTACACCTTC. Using reference TRBV19 and TRBJ1-2 for the parts outside the CDR3, the full variable domain is DGGITQSPKYLFRKEGQNVTLSCEQNLNHDAMYWYRQDPGQGLRLIYYSQIVNDFQKGDIAEGYSVSREKKESFPLTVTSAQKNPTAFYLCASSRGRDFNYGYTFGSGTRLTVV.

The CDR3 region has the DNA TGTGCCAGCAGCTCCATAGCGGTCGGAGAGCAGTTCTTC. Protein sequence: CASSSIAVGEQFF. The rearrangement joins TRBV6-2 or TRBV6-3 to TRBJ2-1, with a weak D call TRBD2 (6 bases). The CDR3 loop spans 13 amino acids. Trimming took off 6 bases at V and 10 bases at J, with 16 bases between the two ends. Germline V gives CDR1 MNHEY, CDR2 SVGEGT.

The rearrangement links TRBV29-1 to TRBJ2-2, with 11 bases identical to TRBD2. Germline lookup yields CDR1 SQVTM and CDR2 ANQGSEA. The CDR3 has 15 amino acids. V was clipped by 6 bases and J by 0 bases; unmatched bases: 3. The CDR3 reads CSVVLAGANTGELFF. The CDR3 DNA sequence: TGCAGCGTGGTACTAGCGGGAGCGAACACCGGGGAGCTGTTTTTT.

The rearrangement links TRBV19 to TRBJ2-7; 7 bases line up with TRBD1. The CDR3 length is 14 residues. Trimming took 4 bases from V and 2 from J; bases not matched to a gene: 5. Germline V gene sequence: CDR1 LNHDA, CDR2 SQIVND (reference sequence). Here the CDR3 reads CASSTRTGPYEQYF. DNA for the CDR3: TGTGCCAGTAGTACCAGGACAGGTCCCTACGAGCAGTACTTC.

This clonotype was recorded a few times. V usage is TRBV7-2 and J usage is TRBJ1-5, with D possibly TRBD1 on 5 matching bases. V lost 2 bases and J 7 bases, leaving 21 bases between the germline ends. Germline V CDR1 and CDR2: SGHTA, FQGNSA. The length of the CDR3 is 17 residues. CDR3: CASSLLVGAGTTQPQHF. The CDR3 region has the DNA TGTGCCAGCAGCTTATTAGTGGGAGCAGGGACGACGCAGCCCCAGCATTTT. Looking up the rest from reference TRBV7-2 and TRBJ1-5 gives the full variable domain: GAGVSQSPSNKVTEKGKDVELRCDPISGHTALYWYRQSLGQGLEFLIYFQGNSAPDKSGLPSDRFSAERTGGSVSTLTIQRTQQEDSAVYLCASSLLVGAGTTQPQHFGDGTRLSIL.

This clonotype has a count of ten or more. This sequence joins TRBV7-2 and TRBJ2-2; D might be TRBD2 (6 bases). This CDR3 is built from 12 residues. Germline CDR1 is SGHTA and CDR2 is FQGNSA. Trimming took 4 bases from V and 8 from J, leaving 8 bases between them. The CDR3 DNA is TGTGCCAGCAGCTGGCTAGCGGGGGAGCTGTTTTTT. This codes for CASSWLAGELFF.

This clonotype was seen only a few times. The rearrangement joins TRBV7-8 to TRBJ2-7; D uncertain. Germline V gene data show CDR1 as SGHVS and CDR2 as FQNEAQ. Trimming left V 2 bases short and J 0 bases short, with 11 bases between. This CDR3 has 15 amino acids. In DNA form, the CDR3 reads TGTGCCAGCAGCTTATTAACCAGAAGCTCCTACGAGCAGTACTTC. Translating gives CASSLLTRSSYEQYF.

This clonotype appeared a few times. The chain is built from TRBV6-1 and TRBJ1-6; D unresolved. CDR1 is MNHNS and CDR2 is SASEGT in the germline V gene. V lost 2 bases and J lost 13, with 6 bases in between. The CDR3 is 11 amino acids. CDR3 residues: CASSEREPLHF. The DNA of the CDR3 is TGTGCCAGCAGTGAAAGGGAGCCCCTCCACTTT.

The DNA of the CDR3 is TGCGCCAGCAGCCAAGAATACAAGGGAGGGTTGAACACTGAAGCTTTCTTT. Protein sequence: CASSQEYKGGLNTEAFF. This chain uses TRBV4-1 with TRBJ1-1; D unresolved. This CDR3 is built from 17 residues. V was clipped by 0 bases and J by 0 bases, with 14 bases between them. Germline loops: CDR1 MGHRA, CDR2 YSYEKL.

This clonotype was counted between two and nine times. V usage is TRBV7-2 and J usage is TRBJ2-4, with D perhaps assigned TRBD1 or TRBD2 (5 bases each). The germline V and J ends were trimmed by 5 bases and 0 bases, with 17 bases remaining between them. Germline CDR1 is SGHTA and CDR2 is FQGNSA. The length of the CDR3 is 17 residues. The CDR3 bases are TGTGCCAGCAGCCGAGCCCTCTCCGGGACAGCCAAAAACATTCAGTACTTC. It codes for CASSRALSGTAKNIQYF.

This clonotype came up a few times. The J gene is TRBJ2-7, the V gene TRBV6-2 or TRBV6-3; tentatively, D is TRBD1 (5 bases). V was shortened by 5 bases and J by 6 bases, with 14 bases between the two germline ends. This CDR3 is 13 amino acids long. Germline V gene lookup returns CDR1 MNHEY and CDR2 SVGEGT. The CDR3 here is CASSDWTISEQYF. CDR3 bases: TGTGCCAGCAGTGACTGGACAATTTCCGAGCAGTACTTC.

The chain carries TRBV24-1 and TRBJ1-5, with TRBD1 matching over 7 bases. Germline V gene sequence: CDR1 KGHDR, CDR2 SFDVKD. V shed 4 bases, J shed 5 bases, and the junction held 13 bases outside the gene matches. The CDR3 spans 17 residues. Here the CDR3 DNA reads TGTGCCACCAGTGACAACCTTGGACAGGCCGGCGATCAGCCCCAGCATTTT. This translates into CATSDNLGQAGDQPQHF.

The chain uses TRBV7-2 and TRBJ1-1; 7 positions agree with TRBD1. CDR1 is SGHTA and CDR2 is FQGNSA in the germline V gene. The trim removed 1 base at V and 4 bases at J, leaving 3 bases unmatched. The length of the CDR3 is 14 residues. The DNA of the CDR3 is TGTGCCAGCAGCTTAGTGACAGGGTTCACTGAAGCTTTCTTT. Amino acid sequence: CASSLVTGFTEAFF.

The chain combines TRBV7-9 with TRBJ1-1, with D perhaps matching TRBD1 (6 bases). The germline V and J ends were trimmed by 6 bases and 3 bases, with 11 bases remaining between them. CDR3 length: 13 residues. Germline V CDR1 and CDR2: SEHNR, FQNEAQ (reference sequence). The CDR3 sequence is CASSYGQYTEAFF. The CDR3 region has the DNA TGTGCCAGCAGTTATGGACAGTACACTGAAGCTTTCTTT.

The chain uses TRBV29-1 and TRBJ2-3; 10 bases are a match to TRBD2. Germline CDR1 is SQVTM and CDR2 is ANQGSEA. This CDR3 is 15 amino acids long. V dropped 7 bases and J dropped 0; count of bases not matched to a gene: 7. The CDR3 spells CSGTVAGGSTDTQYF. The CDR3 DNA reads as TGCAGCGGTACCGTAGCGGGGGGAAGCACAGATACGCAGTATTTT.

This clonotype was seen a few times. This CDR3 reads CASRTSGRARAPTDTQYF. The CDR3 DNA reads TGTGCCAGCAGGACTAGCGGGAGGGCCCGGGCCCCCACAGATACGCAGTATTTT. This chain uses TRBV6-1 with TRBJ2-3; 14 nucleotides agree with TRBD2. This CDR3 is built from 18 residues. The J segment lost 2 bases and the V segment lost 6 bases, leaving 10 bases of the junction unmatched. Germline assignment: CDR1 MNHNS and CDR2 SASEGT.

CDR3 loop: CASSLYAGRETQYF. The CDR3 nucleotides are TGTGCCAGCAGCTTATATGCCGGGAGGGAGACCCAGTACTTC. V gene TRBV7-8 combines with J gene TRBJ2-5; 7 bases are a match to TRBD2. CDR3 length: 14 residues. Germline loops: CDR1 SGHVS, CDR2 FQNEAQ. Losses at the gene ends were 2 bases for V and 5 bases for J; bases not matched to a gene: 5.

This clonotype came up a few times. The chain is built from TRBV7-9 and TRBJ2-7; tentatively, D is TRBD1 or TRBD2 (5 bases each). Trimming left V 5 bases short and J 10 bases short, with 15 bases between. The germline V gene encodes CDR1 SEHNR and CDR2 FQNEAQ (reference sequence). The CDR3 contains 12 residues. The CDR3 loop reads CASSPNRDLQYF. CDR3 coding DNA: TGTGCCAGCAGCCCAAACCGGGACCTCCAGTACTTC.

This chain uses TRBV6-6 with TRBJ2-5; D is ambiguous. The CDR3 runs 11 residues. Trimming took 2 bases from V and 5 from J, leaving 3 bases between them. Germline CDR1 MNHNY, CDR2 SVGAGI (reference sequence). The CDR3 nucleotides are TGTGCCAGCAGTTACATGGAGACCCAGTACTTC. Translated: CASSYMETQYF.

The chain couples TRBV7-9 to TRBJ2-7; the D gene could be TRBD1 or TRBD2 (5 bases each). From germline, CDR1 is SEHNR and CDR2 FQNEAQ (reference sequence). This CDR3 has 13 residues. The V gene lost 5 bases and the J gene lost 3 bases, with 11 bases spanning the gap. CDR3 nucleotide sequence: TGTGCCAGCAGCCCGTGGGACCTCTACGAGCAGTACTTC. As protein: CASSPWDLYEQYF.

The chain uses TRBV6-6 and TRBJ2-5, with D uncertain. The CDR3 is 12 residues long. The V and J ends lost 1 base and 3 bases respectively, with 3 bases between them. Germline CDR1 MNHNY, CDR2 SVGAGI (reference sequence). CDR3 sequence reads: CASSYLEETQYF. The CDR3 coding sequence is TGTGCCAGCAGTTACTTGGAAGAGACCCAGTACTTC.

This clonotype is a singleton in its sample. The rearrangement uses TRBV20-1 and TRBJ2-7, with D unclear. Between the trimmed V and J ends, which lost 5 bases and 5 bases, there was a span of 16 bases. CDR1 and CDR2 (germline): DFQATT, SNEGSKA (reference sequence). This CDR3 comprises 13 residues. This CDR3 reads CSAFFHPRDEQYF. CDR3 nucleotides: TGCAGTGCTTTCTTCCACCCCCGCGACGAGCAGTACTTC.

This chain connects TRBV6-2 or TRBV6-3 to TRBJ2-7, with 7 bases that match TRBD1. Germline CDR1 reads MNHEY; CDR2 reads SVGEGT. The CDR3 contains 13 residues. J gave up 5 bases and V 5 bases, and 6 bases lay outside the gene matches. The DNA for the CDR3 is TGTGCCAGCAGTAGGACAGGACGAAACGAGCAGTACTTC. Amino acids: CASSRTGRNEQYF.

The chain is built from TRBV3-1 and TRBJ2-5; the D is unclear. Trimming left V 3 bases short and J 1 base short, with 12 bases between. Germline lookup yields CDR1 LGHDT and CDR2 YNNKEL (reference sequence). CDR3 length: 15 amino acids. The CDR3 is CASSQNPGTQETQYF. In DNA form, the CDR3 reads TGTGCCAGCAGCCAGAACCCGGGTACCCAAGAGACCCAGTACTTC.

This clonotype was detected only a few times. The gene calls are TRBV12-3 or TRBV12-4 and TRBJ2-4; possibly TRBD2 for D (6 bases). This CDR3 contains 14 residues. V was shortened by 3 bases and J by 7 bases, with 13 bases between the two germline ends. In nucleotides, the CDR3 is TGTGCCAGCAGTTTCCCCGTTGCGGGGAACATTCAGTACTTC. As protein: CASSFPVAGNIQYF.